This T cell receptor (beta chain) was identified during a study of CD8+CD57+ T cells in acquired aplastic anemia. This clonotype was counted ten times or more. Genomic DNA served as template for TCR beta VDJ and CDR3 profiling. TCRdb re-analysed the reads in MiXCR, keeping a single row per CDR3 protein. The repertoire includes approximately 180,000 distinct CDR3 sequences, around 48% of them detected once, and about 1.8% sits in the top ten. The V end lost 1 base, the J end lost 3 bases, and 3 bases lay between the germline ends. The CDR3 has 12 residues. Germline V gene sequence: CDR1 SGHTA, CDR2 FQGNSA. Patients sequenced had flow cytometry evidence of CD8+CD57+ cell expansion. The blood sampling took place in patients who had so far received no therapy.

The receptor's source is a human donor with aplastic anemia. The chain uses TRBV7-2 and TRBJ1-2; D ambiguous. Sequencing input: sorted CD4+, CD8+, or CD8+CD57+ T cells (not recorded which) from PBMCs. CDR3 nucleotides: TGTGCCAGCAGCTTAGGGCACTATGGCTACACCTTC. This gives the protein CASSLGHYGYTF.